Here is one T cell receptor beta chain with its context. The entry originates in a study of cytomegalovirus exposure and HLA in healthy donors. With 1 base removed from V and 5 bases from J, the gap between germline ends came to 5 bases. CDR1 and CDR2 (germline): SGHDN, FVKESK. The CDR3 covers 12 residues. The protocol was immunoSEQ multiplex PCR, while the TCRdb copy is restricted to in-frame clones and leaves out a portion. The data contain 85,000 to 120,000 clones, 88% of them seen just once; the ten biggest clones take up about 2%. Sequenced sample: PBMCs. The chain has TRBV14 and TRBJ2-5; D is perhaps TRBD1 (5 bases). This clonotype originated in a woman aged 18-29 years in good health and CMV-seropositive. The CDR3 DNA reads TGTGCCAGCAGCCAAGCAGGGGAGACCCAGTACTTC. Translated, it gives CASSQAGETQYF.